Shown below are 20 T cell receptor beta chains from a single sample sequenced in a study of shared clonotypes between healthy human individuals. TCRdb's copy holds only in-frame clones and misses some; the assay was immunoSEQ multiplex PCR. The table shows about 2.4 million clones, with 93% occurring only once. Sequenced: naive CD4+ T cells from PBMCs. Subset denoted: CD45RA+ positively selected. These receptors originate from a man between 18 and 29 years old in good health. Some clones in this sample may be carry-over from other donors' samples.

The chain uses TRBV19 and TRBJ1-5; D remains unclear. Trimming stripped 10 bases from V and 2 bases from J, with 12 bases between. CDR1 is LNHDA, CDR2 SQIVND, per germline (reference sequence). CDR3 length equals 13 residues. CDR3 in DNA: TGTGCCACCCAGGTCCAGGGCAATCAGCCCCAGCATTTT. Its translation is CATQVQGNQPQHF.

The V call is TRBV11-2, the J call TRBJ2-7, with a weak D call TRBD2 (5 bases). CDR1 and CDR2 from the germline V gene are SGHAT and FQNNGV. The V end was cut by 5 bases, the J end by 5 bases, with 13 bases between. CDR3 length equals 13 residues. The CDR3 sequence: CASSAQYGNEQYF. The CDR3 nucleotides are TGTGCCAGCAGCGCGCAGTACGGGAACGAGCAGTACTTC.

The chain combines TRBV9 with TRBJ2-5; D call uncertain. CDR1 and CDR2 (germline): SGDLS, YYNGEE. Trimming removed 1 base from V and 4 bases from J, with 8 bases in between. CDR3 size: 13 residues. In DNA, the CDR3 is TGTGCCAGCAGCGTATCATGGGGAGAGACCCAGTACTTC. Its protein product is CASSVSWGETQYF.

The V gene is TRBV2, the J gene TRBJ2-3; D is undetermined. This CDR3 spans 12 amino acids. Per the germline V gene, CDR1 is SNHLY and CDR2 is FYNNEI. Trimming shortened V by 3 bases and J by 6 bases, and 7 bases separated the two germline ends. CDR3 sequence reads: CASSDRFDTQYF. The CDR3 DNA follows: TGTGCCAGCAGTGACAGGTTCGATACGCAGTATTTT.

This clone was counted once. This chain connects TRBV11-2 to TRBJ1-4; D gene unclear. The V gene's germline CDR1 is SGHAT and CDR2 FQNNGV. The length of the CDR3 is 15 residues. V was clipped by 1 base and J by 5 bases, with 11 bases between them. CDR3 sequence: CASSLGRQVNEKLFF. The DNA for the CDR3 is TGTGCCAGCAGCTTAGGGCGGCAGGTGAATGAAAAACTGTTTTTT.

This chain connects TRBV19 to TRBJ2-3, with a weak D call TRBD2 (6 bases). This CDR3 contains 16 residues. Trimming left V 5 bases short and J 5 bases short, with 20 bases between. The germline gives CDR1 LNHDA, CDR2 SQIVND (reference sequence). In DNA form, the CDR3 reads TGTGCCAGTAGTCGTCCACTAGCTCGGACGGGAGATACGCAGTATTTT. This translates into CASSRPLARTGDTQYF.

This clone was counted once. The chain is built from TRBV5-6 and TRBJ1-1; D ambiguous. The CDR3 length is 15 residues. With 0 bases removed from V and 5 bases from J, the gap between germline ends came to 14 bases. The germline V gene encodes CDR1 SGHDT and CDR2 YYEEEE. CDR3 DNA: TGTGCCAGCAGCTTGGCTGGCCAGAAGAGGACTGAAGCTTTCTTT. Protein: CASSLAGQKRTEAFF.

V usage is TRBV11-1 and J usage is TRBJ1-3; D remains unclear. Trimming removed 5 bases from V and 4 bases from J, with 15 bases in between. The CDR3 has 15 residues. The germline CDR1 and CDR2 sequences are SGHAT and FQDESV (reference sequence). CDR3 DNA: TGTGCCAGCAGCCGGACTCTGGCGGGAGGAAACACCATATATTTT. Translating gives CASSRTLAGGNTIYF.

This chain joins TRBV6-5 and TRBJ1-6, with a tentative D call TRBD1 (5 bases). The germline CDR1 and CDR2 sequences are MNHEY and SVGAGI. CDR3 length equals 14 residues. V was pared by 4 bases and J by 8 bases, with 12 bases between. The DNA for the CDR3 is TGTGCCAGCAGTTTGGGGCGGCAGGATTCACCCCTCCACTTT. Amino acid sequence: CASSLGRQDSPLHF.

The chain joins TRBV18 to TRBJ2-7, with a tentative D call TRBD2 (6 bases). Germline V CDR1 and CDR2: KGHSH, LQKENI. Trimming pared 5 bases from V and 3 bases from J, leaving 14 bases between. The CDR3 is 14 residues long. The CDR3 coding sequence is TGTGCCAGCTCAACCGCGGGGCGGGACTACGAGCAGTACTTC. As protein: CASSTAGRDYEQYF. Looking up the rest from reference TRBV18 and TRBJ2-7 gives the full variable domain: NAGVMQNPRHLVRRRGQEARLRCSPMKGHSHVYWYRQLPEEGLKFMVYLQKENIIDESGMPKERFSAEFPKEGPSILRIQQVVRGDSAAYFCASSTAGRDYEQYFGPGTRLTVT.

This rearrangement joins TRBV9 to TRBJ1-5; TRBD1 might be the D (6 bases). This CDR3 spans 13 amino acids. Trimming stripped 3 bases from V and 5 bases from J, with 9 bases between. Germline values: CDR1 SGDLS, CDR2 YYNGEE. DNA for the CDR3: TGTGCCAGCAGCGGGACAGTTGATCAGCCCCAGCATTTT. Its translation: CASSGTVDQPQHF.

The chain carries TRBV11-2 and TRBJ1-5; D not certain. Trimming cost V 5 bases and J 7 bases, with 24 bases left between them. CDR3 length equals 17 residues. Germline V CDR1 and CDR2: SGHAT, FQNNGV. The CDR3 DNA reads TGTGCCAGCAGCCAAGATGGTCGGCCACGGGGAAGACAGCCCCAGCATTTT. It codes for CASSQDGRPRGRQPQHF.

The rearrangement links TRBV18 to TRBJ2-2; D is possibly TRBD2 (6 bases). Trimming removed 6 bases at V and 0 bases at J, with 8 bases between. The V gene's germline CDR1 is KGHSH and CDR2 LQKENI. The CDR3 sequence is 14 residues long. Here the CDR3 reads CASSRLANTGELFF. As DNA, the CDR3 is TGTGCCAGCTCTCGACTAGCGAACACCGGGGAGCTGTTTTTT.

The chain joins TRBV27 to TRBJ2-3; no reliable D call. This CDR3 comprises 15 residues. The ends were cut back, 5 bases at V and 6 bases at J, with 18 bases in the middle. CDR1 and CDR2 from the germline V gene are MNHEY and SMNVEV (reference sequence). CDR3 region: CASSPTAFRADTQYF. The CDR3 coding sequence is TGTGCCAGCAGTCCGACGGCTTTTAGGGCGGATACGCAGTATTTT.

J is TRBJ2-7 and V is TRBV28, with D maybe TRBD1 (6 bases). The CDR3 runs to 17 residues. CDR1 MDHEN and CDR2 SYDVKM come from the germline V gene. The V gene lost 8 bases and the J gene lost 3 bases, with 26 bases spanning the gap. The DNA for the CDR3 is TGTGCCAGCCATCCGATCACAGGGATTGGGGGCTACTACGAGCAGTACTTC. Translated, it gives CASHPITGIGGYYEQYF.

This chain joins TRBV5-6 and TRBJ2-5; no clear D gene. This CDR3 spans 12 amino acids. Trimming stripped 0 bases from V and 8 bases from J, with 8 bases between. Per germline, CDR1 SGHDT and CDR2 YYEEEE. The CDR3 region is CASSLEGLTQYF. The CDR3 DNA is TGTGCCAGCAGCTTGGAAGGTCTCACCCAGTACTTC.

The V gene is TRBV6-1, the J gene TRBJ1-6; D is possibly TRBD1 (6 bases). CDR3 size: 15 residues. Deletions cut 6 bases from V and 1 base from J, with 10 bases between. CDR1 is MNHNS and CDR2 is SASEGT in the germline V gene. CDR3 protein: CASSQGRSYNSPLHF. The CDR3 region has the DNA TGTGCCAGCAGCCAGGGGCGGTCCTATAATTCACCCCTCCACTTT.

The chain couples TRBV18 to TRBJ1-2, with TRBD1 matching 7 bases. The germline V gene encodes CDR1 KGHSH and CDR2 LQKENI. The junction had 1 base not matched to a gene; V was cut back by 3 bases and J by 3 bases. The CDR3 is made up of 13 amino acids. The CDR3 protein is CASSPTGYYGYTF. DNA of the CDR3: TGTGCCAGCTCACCGACAGGGTACTATGGCTACACCTTC.

The chain recombines TRBV7-8 with TRBJ2-2; 13 bases map to TRBD2. The J segment lost 5 bases and the V segment lost 6 bases, leaving 9 bases of the junction unmatched. Looked up from germline, CDR1 is SGHVS and CDR2 is FQNEAQ. This CDR3 region has 17 residues. This CDR3 is CASSKTGTSGITGELFF. In nucleotides, the CDR3 is TGTGCCAGCAGTAAAACCGGGACTAGCGGGATTACCGGGGAGCTGTTTTTT. Complete variable domain (other parts from reference TRBV7-8 and TRBJ2-2): GAGVSQSPRYKVAKRGQDVALRCDPISGHVSLFWYQQALGQGPEFLTYFQNEAQLDKSGLPSDRFFAERPEGSVSTLKIQRTQQEDSAVYLCASSKTGTSGITGELFFGEGSRLTVL.

The rearrangement joins TRBV6-5 to TRBJ1-3; no reliable D call. The CDR3 has 16 residues. Germline V gives CDR1 MNHEY, CDR2 SVGAGI. The V gene lost 0 bases and the J gene lost 4 bases, with 13 bases spanning the gap. The CDR3 here is CASSYSSPKKGNTIYF. The DNA for the CDR3 is TGTGCCAGCAGTTACTCGAGCCCGAAAAAAGGAAACACCATATATTTT.